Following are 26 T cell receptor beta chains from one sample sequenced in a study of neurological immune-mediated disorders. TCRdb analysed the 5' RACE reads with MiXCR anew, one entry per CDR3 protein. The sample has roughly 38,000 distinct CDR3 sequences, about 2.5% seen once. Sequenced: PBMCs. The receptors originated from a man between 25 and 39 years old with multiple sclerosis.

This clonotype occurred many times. CDR3 bases: TGCAGTGCTAGCGTGACAGCTGTTGCAACTAATGAAAAACTGTTTTTT. It yields the protein CSASVTAVATNEKLFF. This chain uses TRBV20-1 with TRBJ1-4; maybe TRBD1 (5 bases). This CDR3 has 16 amino acids. Germline V gives CDR1 DFQATT, CDR2 SNEGSKA (reference sequence). Trimming removed 3 bases from V and 0 bases from J, with 14 bases in between.

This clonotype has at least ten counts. CDR3 bases: TGTGCCAGCAGTAACGGGGCGGGACGGCCGCAAGAGACCCAGTACTTC. This encodes CASSNGAGRPQETQYF. J is TRBJ2-5 and V is TRBV6-6; D is possibly TRBD2 (6 bases). This CDR3 comprises 16 residues. CDR1 and CDR2 (germline): MNHNY, SVGAGI (reference sequence). Trimming left V 5 bases short and J 2 bases short, with 18 bases between.

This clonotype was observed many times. Here the CDR3 reads CASSQEYGVGYEQYF. The CDR3, as DNA: TGTGCCAGCAGCCAAGAATATGGGGTCGGATACGAGCAGTACTTC. The rearrangement links TRBV3-1 to TRBJ2-7; D remains ambiguous. Trimming removed 0 bases from V and 4 bases from J, with 13 bases in between. The CDR3 runs to 15 residues. From germline, CDR1 is LGHDT and CDR2 YNNKEL (reference sequence).

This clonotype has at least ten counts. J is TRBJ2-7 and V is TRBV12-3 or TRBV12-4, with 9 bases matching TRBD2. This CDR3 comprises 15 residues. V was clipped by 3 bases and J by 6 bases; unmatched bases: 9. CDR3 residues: CASSLGELTSGEQYF. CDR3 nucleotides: TGTGCCAGCAGTTTGGGAGAGCTGACTAGCGGCGAGCAGTACTTC.

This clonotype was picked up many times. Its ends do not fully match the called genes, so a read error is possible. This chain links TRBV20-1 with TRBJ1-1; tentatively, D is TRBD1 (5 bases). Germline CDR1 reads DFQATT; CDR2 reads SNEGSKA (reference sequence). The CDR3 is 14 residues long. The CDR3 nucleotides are TGCAGTGGTAGAAAGGGGAACAGATTAACTGAAGCTTTCTTT. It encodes CSGRKGNRLTEAFF.

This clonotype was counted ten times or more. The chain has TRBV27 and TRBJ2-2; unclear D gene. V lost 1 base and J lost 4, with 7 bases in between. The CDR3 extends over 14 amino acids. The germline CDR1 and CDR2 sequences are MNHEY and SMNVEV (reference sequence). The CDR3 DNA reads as TGTGCCAGCAGTTTATATTCGGGCACCGGGGAGCTGTTTTTT. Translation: CASSLYSGTGELFF.

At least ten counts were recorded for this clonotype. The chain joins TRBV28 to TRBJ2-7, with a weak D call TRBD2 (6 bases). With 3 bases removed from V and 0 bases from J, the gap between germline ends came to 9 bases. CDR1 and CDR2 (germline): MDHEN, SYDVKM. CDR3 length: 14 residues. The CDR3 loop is CASSFYGSSYEQYF. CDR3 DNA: TGTGCCAGCAGTTTCTACGGGAGCTCCTACGAGCAGTACTTC.

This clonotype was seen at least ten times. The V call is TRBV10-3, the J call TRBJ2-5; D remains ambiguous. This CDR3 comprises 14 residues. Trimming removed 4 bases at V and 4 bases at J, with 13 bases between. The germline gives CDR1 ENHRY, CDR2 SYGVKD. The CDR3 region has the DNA TGTGCCATCAGTGTGGGGTCAGGCCGAGAGACCCAGTACTTC. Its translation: CAISVGSGRETQYF.

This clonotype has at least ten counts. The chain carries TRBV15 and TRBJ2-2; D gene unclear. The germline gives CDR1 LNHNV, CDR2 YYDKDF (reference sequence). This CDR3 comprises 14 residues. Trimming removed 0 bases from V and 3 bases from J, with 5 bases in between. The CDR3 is CATSRDSDTGELFF. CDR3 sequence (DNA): TGTGCCACCAGCAGAGACTCCGACACCGGGGAGCTGTTTTTT. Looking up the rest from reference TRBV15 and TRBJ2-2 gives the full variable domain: DAMVIQNPRYQVTQFGKPVTLSCSQTLNHNVMYWYQQKSSQAPKLLFHYYDKDFNNEADTPDNFQSRRPNTSFCFLDIRSPGLGDTAMYLCATSRDSDTGELFFGEGSRLTVL.

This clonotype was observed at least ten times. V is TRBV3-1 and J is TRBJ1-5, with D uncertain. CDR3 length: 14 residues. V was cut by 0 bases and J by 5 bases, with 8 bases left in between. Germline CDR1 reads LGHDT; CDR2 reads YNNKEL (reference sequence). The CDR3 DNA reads TGTGCCAGCAGCCAAGACAGCGGTTATCAGCCCCAGCATTTT. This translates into CASSQDSGYQPQHF.

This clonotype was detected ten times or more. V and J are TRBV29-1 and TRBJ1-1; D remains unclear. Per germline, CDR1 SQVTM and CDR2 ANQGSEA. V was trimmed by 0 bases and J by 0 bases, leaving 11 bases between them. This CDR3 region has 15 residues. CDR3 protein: CSVEDRRVMNTEAFF. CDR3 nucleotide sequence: TGCAGCGTTGAAGATCGGCGGGTCATGAACACTGAAGCTTTCTTT.

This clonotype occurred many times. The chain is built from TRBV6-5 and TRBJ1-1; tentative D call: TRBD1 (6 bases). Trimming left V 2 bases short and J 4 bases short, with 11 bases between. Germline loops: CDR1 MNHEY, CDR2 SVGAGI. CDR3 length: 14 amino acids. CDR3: CASSYGGGGTEAFF. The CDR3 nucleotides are TGTGCCAGCAGTTACGGCGGGGGCGGCACTGAAGCTTTCTTT.

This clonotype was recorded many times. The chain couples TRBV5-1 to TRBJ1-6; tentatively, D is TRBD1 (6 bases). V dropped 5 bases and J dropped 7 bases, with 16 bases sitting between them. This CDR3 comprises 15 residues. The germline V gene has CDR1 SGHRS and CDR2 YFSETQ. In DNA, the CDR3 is TGCGCCAGCAGAGAAAGTACAGGGATCAATTCACCCCTCCACTTT. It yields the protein CASRESTGINSPLHF.

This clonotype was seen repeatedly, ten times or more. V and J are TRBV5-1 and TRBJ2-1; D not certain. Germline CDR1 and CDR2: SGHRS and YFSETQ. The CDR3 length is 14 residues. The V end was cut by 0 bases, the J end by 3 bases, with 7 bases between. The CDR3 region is CASSLEVSYNEQFF. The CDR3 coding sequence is TGCGCCAGCAGCTTGGAGGTCAGCTACAATGAGCAGTTCTTC.

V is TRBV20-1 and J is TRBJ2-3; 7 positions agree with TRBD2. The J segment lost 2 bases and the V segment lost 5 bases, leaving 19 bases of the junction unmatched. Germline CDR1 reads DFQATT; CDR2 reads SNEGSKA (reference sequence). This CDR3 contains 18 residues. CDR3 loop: CSAQDEELTGGYTDTQYF. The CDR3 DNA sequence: TGCAGTGCTCAGGATGAGGAGCTGACGGGGGGATACACAGATACGCAGTATTTT.

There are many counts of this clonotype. The CDR3 DNA reads TGCAGTGCTGAGGGGACTAGCGGCGACCAAGAGACCCAGTACTTC. Translation: CSAEGTSGDQETQYF. The chain links TRBV20-1 to TRBJ2-5; TRBD2 agrees at 11 bases. V lost 5 bases, J lost 0 bases, and 5 bases stayed unmatched. The germline V gene has CDR1 DFQATT and CDR2 SNEGSKA (reference sequence). The length of the CDR3 is 15 residues.

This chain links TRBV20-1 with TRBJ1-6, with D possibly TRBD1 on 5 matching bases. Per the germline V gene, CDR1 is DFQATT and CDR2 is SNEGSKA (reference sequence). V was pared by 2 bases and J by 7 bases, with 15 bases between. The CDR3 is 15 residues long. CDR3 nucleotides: TGCAGTGCTAGATCAGCCGGGACTGAGAATTCACCCCTCCACTTT. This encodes CSARSAGTENSPLHF.

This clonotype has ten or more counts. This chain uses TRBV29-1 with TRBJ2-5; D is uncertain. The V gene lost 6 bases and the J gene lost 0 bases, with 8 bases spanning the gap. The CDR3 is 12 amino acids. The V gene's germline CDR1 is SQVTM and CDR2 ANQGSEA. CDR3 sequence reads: CSVAGHQETQYF. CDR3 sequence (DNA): TGCAGCGTCGCTGGACACCAAGAGACCCAGTACTTC.

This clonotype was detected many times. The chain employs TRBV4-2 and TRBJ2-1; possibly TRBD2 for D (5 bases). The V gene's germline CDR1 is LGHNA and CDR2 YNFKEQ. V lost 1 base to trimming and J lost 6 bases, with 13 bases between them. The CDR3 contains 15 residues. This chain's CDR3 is CASSQGDFRGNEQFF. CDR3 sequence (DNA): TGTGCCAGCAGCCAAGGAGATTTCCGGGGCAATGAGCAGTTCTTC.

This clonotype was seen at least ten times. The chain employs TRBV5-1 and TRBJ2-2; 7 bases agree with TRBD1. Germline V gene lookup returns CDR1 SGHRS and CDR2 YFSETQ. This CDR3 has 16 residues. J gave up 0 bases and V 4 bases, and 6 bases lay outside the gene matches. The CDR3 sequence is CASSPSQGANTGELFF. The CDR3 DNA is TGCGCCAGCAGCCCCTCGCAGGGGGCGAACACCGGGGAGCTGTTTTTT.

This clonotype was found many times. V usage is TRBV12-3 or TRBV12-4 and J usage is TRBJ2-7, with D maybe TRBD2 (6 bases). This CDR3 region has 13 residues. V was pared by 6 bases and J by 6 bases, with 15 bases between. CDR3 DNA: TGTGCCAGCAGCTCCAAACCGACTAGCGAGCAGTACTTC. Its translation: CASSSKPTSEQYF.

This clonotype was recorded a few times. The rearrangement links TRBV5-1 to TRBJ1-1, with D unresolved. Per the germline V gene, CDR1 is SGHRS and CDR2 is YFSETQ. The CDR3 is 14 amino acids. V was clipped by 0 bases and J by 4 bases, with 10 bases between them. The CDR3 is CASSLARATTEAFF. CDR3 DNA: TGCGCCAGCAGCTTGGCCCGGGCTACCACTGAAGCTTTCTTT.

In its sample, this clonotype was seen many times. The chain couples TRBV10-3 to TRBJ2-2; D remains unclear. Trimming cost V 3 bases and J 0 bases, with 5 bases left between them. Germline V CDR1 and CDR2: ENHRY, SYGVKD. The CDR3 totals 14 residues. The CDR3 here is CAISDQPNTGELFF. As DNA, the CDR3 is TGTGCCATCAGTGATCAGCCGAACACCGGGGAGCTGTTTTTT.

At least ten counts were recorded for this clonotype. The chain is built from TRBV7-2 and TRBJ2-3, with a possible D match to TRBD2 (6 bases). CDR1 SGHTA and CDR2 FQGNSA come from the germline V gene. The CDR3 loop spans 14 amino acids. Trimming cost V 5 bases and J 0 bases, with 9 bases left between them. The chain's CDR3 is CASSSGTSTDTQYF. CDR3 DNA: TGTGCCAGCAGCAGTGGGACTAGCACAGATACGCAGTATTTT.

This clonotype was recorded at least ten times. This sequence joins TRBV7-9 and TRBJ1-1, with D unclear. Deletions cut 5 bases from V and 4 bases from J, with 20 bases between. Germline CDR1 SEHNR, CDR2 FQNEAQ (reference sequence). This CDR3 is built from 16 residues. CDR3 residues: CASSGLLQIARTEAFF. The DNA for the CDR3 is TGTGCCAGCAGCGGACTGTTACAGATAGCCCGCACTGAAGCTTTCTTT.

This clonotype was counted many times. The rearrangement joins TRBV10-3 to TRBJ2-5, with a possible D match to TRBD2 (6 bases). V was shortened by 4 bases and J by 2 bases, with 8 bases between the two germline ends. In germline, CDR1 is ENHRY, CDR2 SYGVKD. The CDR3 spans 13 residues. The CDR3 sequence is CAISGGMQETQYF. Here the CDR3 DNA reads TGTGCCATCAGTGGCGGGATGCAAGAGACCCAGTACTTC.